A selection of T cell receptor beta chains follows, all from one sample in a study of blood T cell repertoires in COVID-19. Assay used: immunoSEQ multiplex PCR; TCRdb lists only in-frame clones, some missing. The sample has 150,000 to 200,000 clones, around 80% seen once. The source material was peripheral blood. The source of these receptors is a woman between 55 and 75 years old with COVID-19, enrolled during active disease. Each CDR3 is given with its conserved first and last residue. The D gene is left open where the match is weak. Clone size is stated in some rows and not others, as once, few, many or a class when expanded.

>.|.|TRBV6-1|TRBJ1-6
TGTGCCAGCAGTGAAGCGCGGGAGTATAATTCACCCCTCCACTTT
CASSEAREYNSPLHF
>TRBD1|few|TRBV18|TRBJ1-1
TGTGCCAGCTCACTTTTTTCCGGGACAGGGGGGCCTGAAGCTTTCTTT
CASSLFSGTGGPEAFF
>.|.|TRBV11-2|TRBJ1-2
TGTGCCAGCAGCTTAGACAGGGTTAAAGGCTATGGCTACACCTTC
CASSLDRVKGYGYTF
>.|.|TRBV11-2|TRBJ1-2
TGTGCCAGCAGCTTAGATGGGGACACCCTCTATGGCTACACCTTC
CASSLDGDTLYGYTF
>.|.|TRBV6-5|TRBJ2-2
TGTGCCACCGCATCAGGACAAAAACCCGGGGAGCTGTTTTTT
CATASGQKPGELFF
>TRBD2|few|TRBV19|TRBJ2-7
TGTGCCAGTAGTATAATAGCGGGAGGGCCTCACGAGCAGTACTTC
CASSIIAGGPHEQYF
>.|.|TRBV19|TRBJ1-2
TGTGCCAGCCTACCTCTGGGGCTTCCTAACTATGGCTACACCTTC
CASLPLGLPNYGYTF
>TRBD1|.|TRBV6-1|TRBJ1-2
TGTGCCAGCAGTGAAAGAACAGGGGACTATGGCTACACCTTC
CASSERTGDYGYTF
>TRBD2|.|TRBV6-5|TRBJ2-7
TGTGCCAGCAGTCGCCTAGCGGCCTACGAGCAGTACTTC
CASSRLAAYEQYF
>.|.|TRBV28|TRBJ1-5
TGTGCCAGCAGACCACAGGGTTTTGGTCAGCCCCAGCATTTT
CASRPQGFGQPQHF
>TRBD2|.|TRBV25-1|TRBJ2-1
TGTGCCAGCAGTGCCGGGACTAGCGGGAGAAATGAGCAGTTCTTC
CASSAGTSGRNEQFF
>.|.|TRBV5-1|TRBJ2-1
TGCGCCAGCAGCCCGACAAGGCTCTACAATGAGCAGTTCTTC
CASSPTRLYNEQFF
>TRBD1|.|TRBV5-4|TRBJ1-2
TGTGCCAGCAGCTTTTCGGGACAGGGCAACTATGGCTACACCTTC
CASSFSGQGNYGYTF
>.|few|TRBV28|TRBJ1-1
TGTGCCAGCAGTCCCCGCAGGGTTGAAGCTTTCTTT
CASSPRRVEAFF
>TRBD1|few|TRBV6-5|TRBJ1-6
TGTGCCAGCAGTCATAGACGGACAGGCTGGTATCCCCTCCACTTT
CASSHRRTGWYPLHF
>.|.|TRBV3-1/TRBV3-2|TRBJ1-1
TGTGCCAGCAGCCAAATGGACAGAAACACTGAAGCTTTCTTT
CASSQMDRNTEAFF
>.|few|TRBV5-1|TRBJ1-1
TGCGCCAGCAGCTTGGTCGGGCAGGGGAACACTGAAGCTTTCTTT
CASSLVGQGNTEAFF
>.|.|TRBV2|TRBJ2-3
TGTGCCAGCAGTAGGAGGGGAAGCACAGATACGCAGTATTTT
CASSRRGSTDTQYF
>TRBD1|.|TRBV25-1|TRBJ1-6
TGTGCCAGCAGTGGATTTCAGGGGGCTTATAATTCACCCCTCCACTTT
CASSGFQGAYNSPLHF
>TRBD2|.|TRBV4-1|TRBJ2-2
TGCGCCAGCAGCCAATCTAGTTCTGCTAGCGGGTGGCTGGGATCCACCGGGGAGCTGTTTTTT
CASSQSSSASGWLGSTGELFF
>TRBD1|.|TRBV19|TRBJ1-2
TGTGCCAGCCGCCTAGGGGGCAACTATGGCTACACCTTC
CASRLGGNYGYTF
>.|once|TRBV18|TRBJ2-1
TGTGCCAGCTCACCACGGCCGTACTCCTACAATGAGCAGTTCTTC
CASSPRPYSYNEQFF
>.|.|TRBV27|TRBJ1-6
TGTGCCAGCAGTTGGGGGGTGGAATCACCCCTCCACTTT
CASSWGVESPLHF
>.|.|TRBV3-1/TRBV3-2|TRBJ2-1
TGTGCCAGCAGCCAAGAGAAATGGCTCCATGAGCAGTTCTTC
CASSQEKWLHEQFF
>.|.|TRBV9|TRBJ1-1
TGTGCCAGCAGGGAAATCCGGGGGGTTGGAAACACTGAAGCTTTCTTT
CASREIRGVGNTEAFF
>TRBD2|.|TRBV5-1|TRBJ2-1
TGCGCCAGCAGCTTGGGGAAAGGACTAGCGGTCACCTACAATGAGCAGTTCTTC
CASSLGKGLAVTYNEQFF
>.|.|TRBV6-4|TRBJ2-3
TGTGCCAGCAGCAACACAGATACGCAGTATTTT
CASSNTDTQYF
>.|.|TRBV6-5|TRBJ2-7
TGTGCCGTACGTTCAACAGCCTTCGAGCAGTACTTC
CAVRSTAFEQYF
>.|.|TRBV19|TRBJ1-5
TGTGCCAGTAGTATTCAGGGGAGTGGAAATCAGCCCCAGCATTTT
CASSIQGSGNQPQHF
>TRBD1|.|TRBV7-7|TRBJ2-7
TGTGCTAGCAGACCAGACAGGGATGGGGGCGAGCAGTACTTC
CASRPDRDGGEQYF
>TRBD1|.|TRBV11-2|TRBJ2-1
TGTGCCAGCAGCGCTATCCGGGACAGGTTCTCCATTTACAATGAGCAGTTCTTC
CASSAIRDRFSIYNEQFF
>TRBD1|once|TRBV5-4|TRBJ2-5
TGTGCCAGCAGCTTTGCAGGGGGAGAGACCCAGTACTTC
CASSFAGGETQYF
>.|.|TRBV6-5|TRBJ2-2
TGTGCCAGCAGCCGGGACATTATCACCGGGGAGCTGTTTTTT
CASSRDIITGELFF
>.|.|TRBV12-5|TRBJ1-1
TGTGCTAGTGGTTCCGACACGAACACTGAAGCTTTCTTT
CASGSDTNTEAFF
>.|.|TRBV2|TRBJ1-2
TGTGCCAGTAGTGAAATCGGGGAGTGGGGCTACACCTTC
CASSEIGEWGYTF
>TRBD2|few|TRBV7-2|TRBJ2-1
TGTGCCAGCAGCTTAGCGATTCTAGCGGGGCGCGTCAATGAGCAGTTCTTC
CASSLAILAGRVNEQFF
>.|.|TRBV6-5|TRBJ1-2
TGTGCCAGCAGGCTCCCCGGGAGACATGCTGGCTACACCTTC
CASRLPGRHAGYTF
>.|.|TRBV7-3|TRBJ1-3
TGTGCCAGCAGCCCCCTCGGCGGGGGGATCTCTGGAAACACCATATATTTT
CASSPLGGGISGNTIYF
>.|few|TRBV28|TRBJ1-2
TGTGCCAGCAGGAGAACAGCATGGGGCTACACCTTC
CASRRTAWGYTF
>.|once|TRBV28|TRBJ1-2
TGTGCCAGCAGTTTAGCTCAGGGGAACTATGGCTACACCTTC
CASSLAQGNYGYTF